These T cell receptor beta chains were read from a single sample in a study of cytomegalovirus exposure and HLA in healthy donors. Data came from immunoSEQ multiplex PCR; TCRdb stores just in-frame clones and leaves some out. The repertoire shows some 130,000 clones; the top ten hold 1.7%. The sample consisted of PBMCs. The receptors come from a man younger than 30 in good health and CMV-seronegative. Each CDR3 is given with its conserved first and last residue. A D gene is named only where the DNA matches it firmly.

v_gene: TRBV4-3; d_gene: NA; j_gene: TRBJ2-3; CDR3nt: TGCGCCAGCAGCCAAGATAGGGGGGATACGCAGTATTTT; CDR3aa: CASSQDRGDTQYF
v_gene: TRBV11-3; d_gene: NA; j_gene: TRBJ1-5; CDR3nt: TGTGCCCCAGCTCCAAAGGGGAGGTTACAGCATTTT; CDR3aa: CAPAPKGRLQHF
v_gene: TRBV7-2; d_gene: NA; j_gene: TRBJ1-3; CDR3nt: TGTGCCAGCAGCCCGTTCTCTGGAAACACCATATATTTT; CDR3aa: CASSPFSGNTIYF
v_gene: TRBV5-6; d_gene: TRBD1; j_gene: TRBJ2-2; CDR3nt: TGTGCCAGCAGCTTATTGGGACAGGGGGCTCGGACCCCTACCGGGGAGCTGTTTTTT; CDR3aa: CASSLLGQGARTPTGELFF
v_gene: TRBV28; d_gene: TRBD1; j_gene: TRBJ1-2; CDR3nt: TGTGCCAGCAGTTACGGACAGGACTATGGCTACACCTTC; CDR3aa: CASSYGQDYGYTF
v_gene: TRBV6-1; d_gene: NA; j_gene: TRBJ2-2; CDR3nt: TGTGCCAGCAGGCTCTGGGCTCGTAACACCGGGGAGCTGTTTTTT; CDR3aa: CASRLWARNTGELFF
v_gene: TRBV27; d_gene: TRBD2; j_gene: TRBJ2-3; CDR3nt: TGTGCCAGCAGTTCCTACGTGAGCAAGCGGGGGTCTACAGATACGCAGTATTTT; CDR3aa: CASSSYVSKRGSTDTQYF
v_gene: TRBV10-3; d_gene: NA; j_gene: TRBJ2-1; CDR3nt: TGTGCCATCAGTGGGGAGGGGGGGGACGACTACAATGAGCAGTTCTTC; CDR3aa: CAISGEGGDDYNEQFF
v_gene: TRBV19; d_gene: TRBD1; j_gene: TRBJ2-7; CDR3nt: TGTGCCAGTAGTAGCGGACAGGGGGCGACACGTGAGCAGTACTTC; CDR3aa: CASSSGQGATREQYF
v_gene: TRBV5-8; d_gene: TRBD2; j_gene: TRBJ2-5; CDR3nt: TGTGCCAGCAGCTTGTTTGGCGGGAGGGTACAAGAGACCCAGTACTTC; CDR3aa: CASSLFGGRVQETQYF
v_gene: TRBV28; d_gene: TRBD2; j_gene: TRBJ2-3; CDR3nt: TGTGCCATAACGGGGGGGCCAACAGATACGCAGTATTTT; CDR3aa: CAITGGPTDTQYF
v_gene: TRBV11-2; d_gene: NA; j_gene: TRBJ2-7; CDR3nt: TGTGCCAGCAGCTTAGGTCATGACAGATACGAGCAGTACTTC; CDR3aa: CASSLGHDRYEQYF
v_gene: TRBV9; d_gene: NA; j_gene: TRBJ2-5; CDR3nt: TGTGCCAGCAGCTTCGGGACGGGGGAGCAGTACTTC; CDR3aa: CASSFGTGEQYF
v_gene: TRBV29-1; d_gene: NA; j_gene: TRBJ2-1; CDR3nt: TGCAGCGTTGTTTTGCGGAGCTCCTACAATGAGCAGTTCTTC; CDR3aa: CSVVLRSSYNEQFF
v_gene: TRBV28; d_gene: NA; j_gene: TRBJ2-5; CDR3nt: TGTGCCAGCAGCGTAACCAGGGCCCAAGAGACCCAGTACTTC; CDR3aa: CASSVTRAQETQYF
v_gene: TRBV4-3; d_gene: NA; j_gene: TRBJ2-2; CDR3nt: TGCGCCAGCAGTGGTAAGGTAGGACAGCTGGCGAACACCGGGGAGCTGTTTTTT; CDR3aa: CASSGKVGQLANTGELFF
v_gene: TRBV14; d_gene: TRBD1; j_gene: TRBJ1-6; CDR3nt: TGTGCCAGCAGCCAAAGCGGGACAGGGTTCAATTCACCCCTCCACTTT; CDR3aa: CASSQSGTGFNSPLHF
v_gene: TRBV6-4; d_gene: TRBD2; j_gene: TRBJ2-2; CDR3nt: TGTGCCAGCAGACTGCTAGCGGGATCGGCCGGGGAGCTGTTTTTT; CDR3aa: CASRLLAGSAGELFF
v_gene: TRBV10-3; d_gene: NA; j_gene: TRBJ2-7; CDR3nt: TGTGCCACGGCAGGGGGGAGCGAGCAGTACTTC; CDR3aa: CATAGGSEQYF
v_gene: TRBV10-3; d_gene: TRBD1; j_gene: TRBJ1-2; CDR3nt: TGTGCCATCAGTGAGCCGACAGGGTCCGACGCGGGCTACACCTTC; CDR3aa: CAISEPTGSDAGYTF
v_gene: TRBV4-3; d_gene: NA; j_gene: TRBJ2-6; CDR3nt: TGCGCCAGCAGCCAAGATTACGGCTCTGGGGCCAACGTCCTGACTTTC; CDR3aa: CASSQDYGSGANVLTF
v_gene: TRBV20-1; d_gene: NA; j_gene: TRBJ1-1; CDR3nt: TGCAGTGCTCCAATGAACACTGAAGCTTTCTTT; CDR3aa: CSAPMNTEAFF
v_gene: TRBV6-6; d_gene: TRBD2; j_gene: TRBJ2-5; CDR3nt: TGTGCCAGCAGAATGGGGGAGGGCCGGGATGAGACCCAGTACTTC; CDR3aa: CASRMGEGRDETQYF
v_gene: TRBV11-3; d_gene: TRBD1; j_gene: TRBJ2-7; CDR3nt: TGTGCCAGCAGTCATGGACAGGGGGCATCCTACGAGCAGTACTTC; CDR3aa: CASSHGQGASYEQYF
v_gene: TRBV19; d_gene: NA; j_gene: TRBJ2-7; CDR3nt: TGTGCCAGTACTTTCCTGGGGAGTGTCGAGCAGTACTTC; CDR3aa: CASTFLGSVEQYF
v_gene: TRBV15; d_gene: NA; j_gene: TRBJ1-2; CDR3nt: TGTGCCACCAGCAGAGATCTGCAGGGAGGCTACACCTTC; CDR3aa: CATSRDLQGGYTF
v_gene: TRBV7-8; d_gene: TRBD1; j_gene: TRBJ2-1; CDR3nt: TGTGCCAGCAGCTGGGGACAGCTTTACAATGAGCAGTTCTTC; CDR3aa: CASSWGQLYNEQFF
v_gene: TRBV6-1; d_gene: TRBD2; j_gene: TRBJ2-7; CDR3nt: TGTGCCAGCAGTGAAGAAAGCGGGACTAGCTCATCGGAGTACTTC; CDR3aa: CASSEESGTSSSEYF
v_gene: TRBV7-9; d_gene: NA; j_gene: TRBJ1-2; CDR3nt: TGTGCCAGCAGTGGGGGCAGGGGAAGATATGGCTACACCTTC; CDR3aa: CASSGGRGRYGYTF
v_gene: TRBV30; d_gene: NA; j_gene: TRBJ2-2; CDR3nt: TGTGCCTGGAGTGTACTCGACTACACCGGGGAGCTGTTTTTT; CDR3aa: CAWSVLDYTGELFF
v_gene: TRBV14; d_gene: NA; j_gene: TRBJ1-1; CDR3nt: TGTGCCAGCAGTCTTAAACAGAACACTGAAGCTTTCTTT; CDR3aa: CASSLKQNTEAFF
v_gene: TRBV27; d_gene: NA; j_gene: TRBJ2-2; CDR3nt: TGTGCCAGCAGTTTACAGGGCGGGGAGCTGTTTTTT; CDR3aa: CASSLQGGELFF
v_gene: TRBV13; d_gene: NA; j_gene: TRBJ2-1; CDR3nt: TGTGCCAGCAGCTTAGAATCTAGCTGGGGCAATGAGCAGTTCTTC; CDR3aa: CASSLESSWGNEQFF